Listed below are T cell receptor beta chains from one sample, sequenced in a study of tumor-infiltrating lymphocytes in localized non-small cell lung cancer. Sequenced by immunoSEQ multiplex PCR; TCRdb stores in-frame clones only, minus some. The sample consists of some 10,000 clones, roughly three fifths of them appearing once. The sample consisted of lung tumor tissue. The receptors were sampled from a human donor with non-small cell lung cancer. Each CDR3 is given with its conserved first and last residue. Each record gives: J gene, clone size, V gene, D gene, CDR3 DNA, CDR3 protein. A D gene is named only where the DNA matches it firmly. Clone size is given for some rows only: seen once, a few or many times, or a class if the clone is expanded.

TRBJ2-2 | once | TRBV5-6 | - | TGTGCCAGCAGCCGTCTATCTAGTGACACCGGGGAGCTGTTTTTT | CASSRLSSDTGELFF
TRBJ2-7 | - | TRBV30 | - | TGTGCCTGGAGTACGGGCTCCGGACGTTACGAGCAGTACTTC | CAWSTGSGRYEQYF
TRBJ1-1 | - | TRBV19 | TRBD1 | TGTGCCAGTAGTAAGGACAGGACGGCGGGTGAAGCTTTCTTT | CASSKDRTAGEAFF
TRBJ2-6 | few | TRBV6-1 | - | TGTGCCAGCAGTGAAGGACTCACTGGGGCTGGGGCCAACGTCCTGACTTTC | CASSEGLTGAGANVLTF
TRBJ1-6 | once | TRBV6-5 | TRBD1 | TGTGCCAGCAGTCGCCGAATCGACAGGGAGTCACCCCTCCACTTT | CASSRRIDRESPLHF
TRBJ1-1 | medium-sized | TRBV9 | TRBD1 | TGTGCCAGCAGCACGGGGACAGGGGCTAAAGGGACTGAAGCTTTCTTT | CASSTGTGAKGTEAFF
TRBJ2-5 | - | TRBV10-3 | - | TGTGCCATCATGTCTGGAGGGGGCGGAGAGACCCAGTACTTC | CAIMSGGGGETQYF
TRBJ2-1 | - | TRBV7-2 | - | TGTGCCAGCAGCTTAGTAAATAGCGGCCTAAACAATGAGCAGTTCTTC | CASSLVNSGLNNEQFF
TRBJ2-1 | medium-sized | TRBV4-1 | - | TGCGCCAGCAGCCAAGTCGGCCACCCTGGGAGTGAGCAGTTCTTC | CASSQVGHPGSEQFF
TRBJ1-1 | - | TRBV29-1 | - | TGCAGCGTTGGGGAGAACACTGAAGCTTTCTTT | CSVGENTEAFF
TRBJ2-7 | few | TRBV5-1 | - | TGCGCCAGCAGCTTCAGTTCTCGCGTCGACTACGAGCAGTACTTC | CASSFSSRVDYEQYF
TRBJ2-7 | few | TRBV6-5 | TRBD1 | TGTGCCAGCAGGGACAGGGAGTTGGGCGAGCAGTACTTC | CASRDRELGEQYF
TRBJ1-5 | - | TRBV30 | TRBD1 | TGTGCCTGGAGTAAGGGGACAGAGGGTTATAGCAATCAGCCCCAGCATTTT | CAWSKGTEGYSNQPQHF
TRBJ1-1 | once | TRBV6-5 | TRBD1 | TGTGCCAGCACCAGTCCGGGACAGGGGGACACTGAAGCTTTCTTT | CASTSPGQGDTEAFF
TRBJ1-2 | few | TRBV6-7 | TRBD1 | TGTGCCAGCAGTTACTCGTTGGACAGGGCCGGCTACACCTTC | CASSYSLDRAGYTF
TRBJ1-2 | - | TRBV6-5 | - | TGTGCCAGCAGAAGAGGGACGCCGAACTATGGCTACACCTTC | CASRRGTPNYGYTF
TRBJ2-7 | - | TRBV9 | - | TGTGCCAGCAGCCCGGAGGGGGTTTCCTACGAGCAGTACTTC | CASSPEGVSYEQYF
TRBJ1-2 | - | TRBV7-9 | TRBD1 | TGTGCCAGCAGGGACAGGGGCTTAACATATGGCTACACCTTC | CASRDRGLTYGYTF
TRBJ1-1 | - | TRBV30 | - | TGTGCCTGGATGATAGGGATATGGGACACTGAAGCTTTCTTT | CAWMIGIWDTEAFF
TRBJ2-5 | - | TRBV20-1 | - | TGCAGTGCTAGAAAACAAGAGACCCAGTACTTC | CSARKQETQYF
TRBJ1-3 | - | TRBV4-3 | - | TGCGCCAGCGGAGAAGCGTACAGCCGCTCTGGAAACACCATATATTTT | CASGEAYSRSGNTIYF
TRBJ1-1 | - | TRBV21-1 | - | TGTGCCAGCAGAGAGGGTCCTGGCACTGAAGCTTTCTTT | CASREGPGTEAFF
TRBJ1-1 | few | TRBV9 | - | TGTGCCAGCAGCCTGACAGGGAACACTGAAGCTTTCTTT | CASSLTGNTEAFF
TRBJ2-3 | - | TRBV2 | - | TGTGCCAGCACCCCACCGTGGGGAAAGCAGTATTTT | CASTPPWGKQYF
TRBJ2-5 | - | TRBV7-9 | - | TGTGCCAGCAGCGCCTCGATGGGGGAGACCCAGTACTTC | CASSASMGETQYF
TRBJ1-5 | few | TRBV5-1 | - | TGCGCCAGCAGCTTGGTGGGGGGGACAAATCAGCCCCAGCATTTT | CASSLVGGTNQPQHF
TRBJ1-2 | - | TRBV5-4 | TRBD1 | TGTGCCAGCAGCTCTTCCGGGACAGGGGGCCGGGGCTACACCTTC | CASSSSGTGGRGYTF
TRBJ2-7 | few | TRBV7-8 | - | TGTGCCAGCAGCCATAGCGTGTCAGAGCAGTACTTC | CASSHSVSEQYF
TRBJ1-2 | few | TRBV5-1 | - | TGCGCCAGCAGCTTGGAAGTGGGGGCGCATGGCTACACCTTC | CASSLEVGAHGYTF
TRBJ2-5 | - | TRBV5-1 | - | TGCGCCAGCAGCTTGGCGGGCGGTGAGACCCAGTACTTC | CASSLAGGETQYF
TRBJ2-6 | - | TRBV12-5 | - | TGTGCTAGTGGTTTTAACTCTGGGGCCAACGTCCTGACTTTC | CASGFNSGANVLTF
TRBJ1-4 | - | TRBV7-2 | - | TGTGCCAGCAGCTTAGGACAGCTTAATGAAAAACTGTTTTTT | CASSLGQLNEKLFF
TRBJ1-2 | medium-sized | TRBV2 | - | TGTGCCAGCAGTGAGGGGGTGGGCTACACCTTC | CASSEGVGYTF
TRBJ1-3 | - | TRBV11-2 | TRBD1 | TGTGCCAGCAGCTTTGTGACAGGGCGAAACTCTGGAAACACCATATATTTT | CASSFVTGRNSGNTIYF
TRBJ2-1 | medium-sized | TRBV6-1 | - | TGTGCCAGCAGTAACCGATATGAGCAGTTCTTC | CASSNRYEQFF
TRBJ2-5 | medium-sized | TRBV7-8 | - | TGTGCCAGCAGCTTAGTAGGAGAAGAGACCCAGTACTTC | CASSLVGEETQYF
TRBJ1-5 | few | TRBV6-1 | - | TGTGCTTTGGAGGGGGGCCTTAGCAATCAGCCCCAGCATTTT | CALEGGLSNQPQHF
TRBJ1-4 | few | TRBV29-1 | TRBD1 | TGCAGCTCCCGGGTAACAGGGGACGCACAACTGTTTTTT | CSSRVTGDAQLFF
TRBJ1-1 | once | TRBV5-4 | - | TGTGCCAGCAGCTTGGACAGGAGGAACACTGAAGCTTTCTTT | CASSLDRRNTEAFF
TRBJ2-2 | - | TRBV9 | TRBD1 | TGTGCCAGCAGCTTCGGACAGGGCCACACCGGGGAGCTGTTTTTT | CASSFGQGHTGELFF
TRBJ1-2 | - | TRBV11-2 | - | TGTGCCAGCAACCCAAGGACAGACCCGAACTATGGCTACACCTTC | CASNPRTDPNYGYTF
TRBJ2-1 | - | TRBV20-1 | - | TGCAGTGCTAGAGCTGGAAATGAGCAGTTCTTC | CSARAGNEQFF
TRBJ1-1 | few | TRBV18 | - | TGTGCCAGCTCAAGACAGGACGACACTGAAGCTTTCTTT | CASSRQDDTEAFF
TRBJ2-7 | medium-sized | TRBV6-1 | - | TGTGCCTCCCTTTGGGGGACAAACTCCTACGAGCAGTACTTC | CASLWGTNSYEQYF
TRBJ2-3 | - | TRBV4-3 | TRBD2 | TGCGCCAGCAGCCAAGGTTCCACCGGGACTAGCGGCCCTACGCAGTATTTT | CASSQGSTGTSGPTQYF
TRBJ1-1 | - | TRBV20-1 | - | TGCAGTGCTGACGTGAACACTGAAGCTTTCTTT | CSADVNTEAFF
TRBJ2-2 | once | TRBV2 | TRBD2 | TGTGCCAGCAGTGTATGGACGGGAGGGGTTCGCACCGGGGAGCTGTTTTTT | CASSVWTGGVRTGELFF
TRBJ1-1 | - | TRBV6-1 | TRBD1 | TGTGCCAGCAGTGAGGACAGGGGTGACACTGAAGCTTTCTTT | CASSEDRGDTEAFF
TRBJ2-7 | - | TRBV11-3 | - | TGTGCCAGCAGCTTGCCCCCCAAGGCGGCCAGCTACGAGCAGTACTTC | CASSLPPKAASYEQYF
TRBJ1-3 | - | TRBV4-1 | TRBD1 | TGCGCCAGCAGCCAAGATGGACAGGAGCCCGGAAACACCATATATTTT | CASSQDGQEPGNTIYF